The 5 T cell receptor beta chains below come from one sample, sequenced in a study of blood T cell repertoires in COVID-19. Using immunoSEQ multiplex PCR, the repertoire was profiled, and TCRdb retains in-frame clones only, with some absent. The table records about 230,000 clones, 80% to 90% of them present only once. The specimen was PBMCs or T cells enriched from blood (not recorded which). Every receptor here comes from a man younger than 35 who had recovered from COVID-19.

This clone was recorded only once. This chain links TRBV6-1 with TRBJ1-1, with no clear D. Trimming cost V 3 bases and J 2 bases, with 16 bases left between them. Germline CDR1 and CDR2: MNHNS and SASEGT. The CDR3 totals 16 residues. The CDR3 bases are TGTGCCAGCAGTGAGGTTGGGTTTAGCGAAAACACTGAAGCTTTCTTT. Translated, it gives CASSEVGFSENTEAFF.

This chain uses TRBV21-1 with TRBJ2-3; the table's D call, TRBD1, was not checked against the DNA. TRBV21-1 is a known pseudogene. The CDR3 spans 15 residues. The CDR3 is CASTNSGTGEETQYF. The DNA of the CDR3 is TGTGCCAGCACCAATTCAGGGACAGGGGAAGAGACGCAGTATTTT.

The CDR3 spells CASSFREGNYGYTF. CDR3 DNA: TGTGCCAGCAGCTTCCGGGAAGGGAACTATGGCTACACCTTC. This rearrangement joins TRBV5-4 to TRBJ1-2; no clear D gene. Germline assignment: CDR1 SGHNT and CDR2 YYREEE (reference sequence). CDR3 length equals 14 residues. V lost 2 bases to trimming and J lost 2 bases, with 10 bases between them.

The chain uses TRBV27 and TRBJ1-5; 10 nucleotides match TRBD1. The junction had 14 bases not matched to a gene; V was cut back by 5 bases and J by 10 bases. Germline CDR1 is MNHEY and CDR2 is SMNVEV (reference sequence). There are 16 residues in the CDR3. CDR3 nucleotides: TGTGCCAGCAGTCCACTAATGACAGGGGGCGCGGGCCCCCAGCATTTT. It is translated as CASSPLMTGGAGPQHF.

The chain carries TRBV10-3 and TRBJ1-5; the D is unclear. This CDR3 has 15 residues. CDR1 and CDR2 (germline): ENHRY, SYGVKD. Deletions cut 0 bases from V and 0 bases from J, with 6 bases between. In DNA, the CDR3 is TGTGCCATCAGTGAGTCGATGCGTAGCAATCAGCCCCAGCATTTT. This codes for CAISESMRSNQPQHF.